The sequence of this TCR beta chain was determined in a study of early T cells in non-severe SARS-CoV-2 infection. The overall study: With bulk RNA from unsorted whole blood as input, sequencing yielded unpaired chains.

This clonotype was recorded at least ten times. What it binds is unknown. Individual cDNA molecules received unique molecular identifiers. TCRdb analysed the 5' RACE reads with MiXCR anew, one entry per CDR3 protein. This sample has 55,000 to 75,000 distinct CDR3 sequences, with about a tenth found just once. Study-level results: Using VDJdb, the matching emphasized anti-spike CD8 responses while missing private and CD4 specificities.

This receptor was obtained from an adult who was a healthcare worker with PCR-confirmed SARS-CoV-2 infection or an uninfected control (not recorded which). The sample consisted of whole blood, taken at baseline.

CDR3 loop: CASSRGTHEQYF. CDR3 coding DNA: TGTGCCAGCAGCAGGGGAACCCACGAGCAGTACTTC. The rearrangement links TRBV12-3 or TRBV12-4 to TRBJ2-7, with a weak D call TRBD1 (6 bases). Trimming pared 6 bases from V and 5 bases from J, leaving 11 bases between. The CDR3 has 12 amino acids.